This TCR beta chain originates from a study of immune cell composition in non-small cell lung cancer. Points from the study as a whole: Top 10 clone scores and clonality were higher in squamous than adenocarcinoma.

With regard to this clone: Its matching antigen is unknown.

Using immunoSEQ multiplex PCR, the repertoire was profiled, and TCRdb retains in-frame clones only, with some absent. The profile covers thousands of clones, with about 80% appearing a single time and approximately 9.4% taken by the ten largest. CDR1 SGHDN and CDR2 FVKESK come from the germline V gene. The CDR3 is 16 amino acids. Trimming cost V 4 bases and J 4 bases, with 19 bases left between them. V usage is TRBV14 and J usage is TRBJ1-2; tentatively, D is TRBD1 (6 bases). The specimen was lung tumor tissue. The clonotype originates from a human donor with non-small cell lung cancer. The CDR3 coding sequence is TGTGCCAGCAGCCCGCCAGGGGCGATTCCTGGCTATGGCTACACCTTC. Residues: CASSPPGAIPGYGYTF.